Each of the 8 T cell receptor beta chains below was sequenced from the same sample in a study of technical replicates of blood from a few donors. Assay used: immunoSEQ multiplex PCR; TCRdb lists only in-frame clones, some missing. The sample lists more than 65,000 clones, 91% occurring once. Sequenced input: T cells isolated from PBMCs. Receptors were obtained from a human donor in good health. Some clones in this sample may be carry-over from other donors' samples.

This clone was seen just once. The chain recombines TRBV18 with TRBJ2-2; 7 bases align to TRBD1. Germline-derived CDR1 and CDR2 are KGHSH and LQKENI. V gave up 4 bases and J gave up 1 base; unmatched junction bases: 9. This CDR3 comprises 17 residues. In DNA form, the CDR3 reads TGTGCCAGCTCACAGGCCCCCCGGACAGGGAACACCGGGGAGCTGTTTTTT. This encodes CASSQAPRTGNTGELFF. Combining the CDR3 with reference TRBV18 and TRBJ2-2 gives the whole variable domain NAGVMQNPRHLVRRRGQEARLRCSPMKGHSHVYWYRQLPEEGLKFMVYLQKENIIDESGMPKERFSAEFPKEGPSILRIQQVVRGDSAAYFCASSQAPRTGNTGELFFGEGSRLTVL.

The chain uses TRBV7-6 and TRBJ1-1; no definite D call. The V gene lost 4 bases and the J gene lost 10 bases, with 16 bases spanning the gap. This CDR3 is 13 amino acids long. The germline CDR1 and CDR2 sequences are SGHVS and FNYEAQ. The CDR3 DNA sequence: TGTGCCAGCAGCTCCTCTCGCGAGTCTAGAGCTTTCTTT. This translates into CASSSSRESRAFF.

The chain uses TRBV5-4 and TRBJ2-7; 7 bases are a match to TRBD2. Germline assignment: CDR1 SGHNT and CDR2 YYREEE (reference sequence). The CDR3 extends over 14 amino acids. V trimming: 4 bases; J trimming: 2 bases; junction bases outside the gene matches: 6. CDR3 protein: CASSASGLTYEQYF. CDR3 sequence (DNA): TGTGCCAGCAGCGCTAGCGGACTGACCTACGAGCAGTACTTC.

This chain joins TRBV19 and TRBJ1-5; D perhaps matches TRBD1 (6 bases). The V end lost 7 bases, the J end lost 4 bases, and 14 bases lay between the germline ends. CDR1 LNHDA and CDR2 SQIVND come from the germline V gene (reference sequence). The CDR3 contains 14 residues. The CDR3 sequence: CASTKLRGNQPQHF. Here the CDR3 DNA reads TGTGCCAGTACTAAACTAAGGGGGAATCAGCCCCAGCATTTT. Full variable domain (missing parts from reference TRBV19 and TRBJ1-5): DGGITQSPKYLFRKEGQNVTLSCEQNLNHDAMYWYRQDPGQGLRLIYYSQIVNDFQKGDIAEGYSVSREKKESFPLTVTSAQKNPTAFYLCASTKLRGNQPQHFGDGTRLSIL.

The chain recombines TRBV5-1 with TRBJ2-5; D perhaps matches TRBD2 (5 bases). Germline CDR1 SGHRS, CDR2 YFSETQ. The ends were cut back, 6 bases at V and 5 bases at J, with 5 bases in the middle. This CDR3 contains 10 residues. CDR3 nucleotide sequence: TGCGCCAGCACGGGGGAGACCCAGTACTTC. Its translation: CASTGETQYF.

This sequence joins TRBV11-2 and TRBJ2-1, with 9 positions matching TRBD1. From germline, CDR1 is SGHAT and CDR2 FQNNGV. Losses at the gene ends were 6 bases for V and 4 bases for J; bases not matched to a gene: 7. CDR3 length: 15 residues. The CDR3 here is CASSQGQGIYNEQFF. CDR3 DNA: TGTGCCAGCAGTCAAGGACAGGGGATTTACAATGAGCAGTTCTTC.

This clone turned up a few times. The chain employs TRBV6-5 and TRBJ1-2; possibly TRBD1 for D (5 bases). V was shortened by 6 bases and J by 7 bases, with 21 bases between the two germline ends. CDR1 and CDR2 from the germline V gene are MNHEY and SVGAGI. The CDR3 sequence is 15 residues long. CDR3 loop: CASRPGGVGNFGYTF. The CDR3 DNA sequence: TGTGCCAGCAGGCCTGGAGGGGTGGGTAATTTTGGCTACACCTTC.

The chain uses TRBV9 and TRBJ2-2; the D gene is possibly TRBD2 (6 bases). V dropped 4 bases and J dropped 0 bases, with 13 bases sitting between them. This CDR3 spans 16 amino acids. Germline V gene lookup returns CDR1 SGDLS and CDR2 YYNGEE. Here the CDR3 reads CASSPRGRSNTGELFF. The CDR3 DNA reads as TGTGCCAGCAGCCCTCGGGGGAGATCGAACACCGGGGAGCTGTTTTTT.